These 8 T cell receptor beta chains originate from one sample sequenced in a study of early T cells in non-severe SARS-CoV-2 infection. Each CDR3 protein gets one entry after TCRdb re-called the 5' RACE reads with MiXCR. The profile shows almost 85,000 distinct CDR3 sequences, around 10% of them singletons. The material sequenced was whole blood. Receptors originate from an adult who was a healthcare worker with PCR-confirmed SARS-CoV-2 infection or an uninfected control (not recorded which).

The CDR3 coding sequence is TGTGCCAGCAGTGCTACAGCTTCTTTGGGGTACGAGCAGTACTTC. It yields the protein CASSATASLGYEQYF. J is TRBJ2-7 and V is TRBV6-6, with D hard to call. The germline gives CDR1 MNHNY, CDR2 SVGAGI (reference sequence). Trimming removed 5 bases from V and 4 bases from J, with 18 bases in between. CDR3 size: 15 residues.

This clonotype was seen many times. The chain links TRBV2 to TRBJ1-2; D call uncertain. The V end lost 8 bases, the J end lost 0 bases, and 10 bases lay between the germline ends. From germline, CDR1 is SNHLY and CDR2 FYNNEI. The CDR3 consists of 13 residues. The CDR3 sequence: CASYRLANYGYTF. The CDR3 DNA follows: TGTGCCAGCTACCGGTTAGCTAACTATGGCTACACCTTC.

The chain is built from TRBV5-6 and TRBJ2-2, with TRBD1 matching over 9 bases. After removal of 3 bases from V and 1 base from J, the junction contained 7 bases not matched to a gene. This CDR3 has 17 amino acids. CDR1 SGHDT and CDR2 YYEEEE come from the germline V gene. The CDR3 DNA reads TGTGCCAGCAGCTCCCCCGGGACAGGGAGGAACACCGGGGAGCTGTTTTTT. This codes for CASSSPGTGRNTGELFF. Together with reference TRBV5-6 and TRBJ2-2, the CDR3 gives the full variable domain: DAGVTQSPTHLIKTRGQQVTLRCSPKSGHDTVSWYQQALGQGPQFIFQYYEEEERQRGNFPDRFSGHQFPNYSSELNVNALLLGDSALYLCASSSPGTGRNTGELFFGEGSRLTVL.

The CDR3 here is CASSPLDTDQPQHF. For the CDR3, the DNA is TGTGCCAGCTCACCACTGGACACCGATCAGCCCCAGCATTTT. V gene TRBV18 combines with J gene TRBJ1-5; D perhaps matches TRBD1 (5 bases). This CDR3 has 14 amino acids. Trimming removed 1 base at V and 5 bases at J, with 9 bases between. The germline V gene has CDR1 KGHSH and CDR2 LQKENI.

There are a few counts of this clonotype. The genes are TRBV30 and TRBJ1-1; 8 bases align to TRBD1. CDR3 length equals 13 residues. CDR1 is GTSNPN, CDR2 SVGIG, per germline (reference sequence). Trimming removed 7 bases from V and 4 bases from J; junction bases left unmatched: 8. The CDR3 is CALRQGQRTEAFF. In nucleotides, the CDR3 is TGTGCCTTACGACAGGGGCAGCGCACTGAAGCTTTCTTT.

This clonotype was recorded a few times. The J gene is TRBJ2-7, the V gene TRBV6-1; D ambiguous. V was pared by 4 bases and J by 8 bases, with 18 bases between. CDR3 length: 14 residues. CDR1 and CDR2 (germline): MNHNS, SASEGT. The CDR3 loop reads CASSGIPGSGKQYF. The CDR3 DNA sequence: TGTGCCAGCAGTGGTATCCCAGGCTCTGGGAAGCAGTACTTC.

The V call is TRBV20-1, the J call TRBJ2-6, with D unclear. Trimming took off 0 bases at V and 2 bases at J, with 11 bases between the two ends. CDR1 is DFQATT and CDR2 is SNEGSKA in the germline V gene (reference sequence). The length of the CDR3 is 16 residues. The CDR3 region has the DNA TGCAGTGCTAGAGATAGTCTGGACCCTGGGGCCAACGTCCTGACTTTC. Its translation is CSARDSLDPGANVLTF.

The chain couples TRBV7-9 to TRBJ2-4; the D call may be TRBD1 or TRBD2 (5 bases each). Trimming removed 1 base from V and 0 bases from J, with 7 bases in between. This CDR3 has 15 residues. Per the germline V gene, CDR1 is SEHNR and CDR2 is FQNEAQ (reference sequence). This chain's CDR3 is CASSLGGIAKNIQYF. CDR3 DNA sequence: TGTGCCAGCAGCTTAGGGGGGATAGCCAAAAACATTCAGTACTTC. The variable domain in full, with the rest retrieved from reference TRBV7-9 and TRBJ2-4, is DTGVSQNPRHKITKRGQNVTFRCDPISEHNRLYWYRQTLGQGPEFLTYFQNEAQLEKSRLLSDRFSAERPKGSFSTLEIQRTEQGDSAMYLCASSLGGIAKNIQYFGAGTRLSVL.